This TCR beta chain was profiled in a study of neurological immune-mediated disorders. TCRdb re-derived calls from the 5' RACE reads in MiXCR, one entry per CDR3 protein. The sample includes about 60,000 distinct CDR3 sequences, about 3.4% of them seen just once. The CDR3 totals 12 residues. Trimming took off 6 bases at V and 3 bases at J, with 9 bases between the two ends. Germline V gene data show CDR1 as SNHLY and CDR2 as FYNNEI. This clonotype occurred many times. The chain carries TRBV2 and TRBJ2-7, with no clear D. The source of this sequence is a woman aged 60-75 years with multiple sclerosis. The material sequenced was PBMCs. This chain's CDR3 is CASSADGYEQYF. The DNA of the CDR3 is TGTGCCAGCAGCGCCGATGGCTACGAGCAGTACTTC.